Listed below are T cell receptor beta chains from one sample, sequenced in a study of PD-L1 blockade in urothelial cancer. Measured with immunoSEQ multiplex PCR; TCRdb has only the in-frame clones, and not every one. The table has tens of thousands of clones, approximately 91% seen once. Source: PBMCs, taken around atezolizumab (anti-PD-L1) treatment. The receptors derive from a man aged 55-75 years with urothelial cancer. CDR3s include the opening cysteine and the closing phenylalanine or tryptophan. Each record gives: D gene, V gene, clone size, J gene, CDR3 DNA, CDR3 protein. D genes are given only for firm matches. Clone size is given for some rows only: seen once, a few or many times, or a class if the clone is expanded.

>TRBD1|TRBV11-2|NA|TRBJ2-3
TGTGCCAGCAGCTTGACTCGAGGGACAGGGAGGAATACGCAGTATTTT
CASSLTRGTGRNTQYF
>NA|TRBV18|NA|TRBJ1-1
TGTGCCAGCTCAAGACAGTCAATGAACACTGAAGCTTTCTTT
CASSRQSMNTEAFF
>NA|TRBV7-6|NA|TRBJ2-3
TGTGCCAGCAGCTTAGCGGGAGAGGGAATAGATACGCAGTATTTT
CASSLAGEGIDTQYF
>NA|TRBV27|NA|TRBJ1-1
TGTGCCAGCAGTTTATTGGCAGGCACTGAAGCTTTCTTT
CASSLLAGTEAFF
>TRBD2|TRBV11-1|NA|TRBJ2-7
TGTGCCAGCAGTCGAGCGGGGGGGCCTATCTACGAGCAGTACTTC
CASSRAGGPIYEQYF
>NA|TRBV5-4|once|TRBJ1-2
TGTGCCAGCAGCTTGGGAGGGTATGGCTACACCTTC
CASSLGGYGYTF
>TRBD2|TRBV7-2|once|TRBJ2-5
TGTGCCAGCAGCTTAGCTGGAATAGCGGGGGGTCTGGGGACCCAGTACTTC
CASSLAGIAGGLGTQYF
>NA|TRBV29-1|NA|TRBJ1-1
TGCAGCGTTGGGGGCTATGGGGACACTGAAGCTTTCTTT
CSVGGYGDTEAFF
>NA|TRBV7-2|NA|TRBJ2-5
TGTGCCAGCAGCTCGGGACAAATTTCTTGGGGGGAGACCCAGTACTTC
CASSSGQISWGETQYF
>TRBD1|TRBV18|NA|TRBJ1-4
TGTGCCAGCTCAACGACAGGGACTAATGAAAAACTGTTTTTT
CASSTTGTNEKLFF
>TRBD2|TRBV19|few|TRBJ2-7
TGTGCCACGACCGCGGGGGGCGCGTCCTACGAGCAGTACTTC
CATTAGGASYEQYF
>NA|TRBV6-5|NA|TRBJ1-1
TGTGCCAGCAGTTATACAGTGAACACTGAAGCTTTCTTT
CASSYTVNTEAFF
>NA|TRBV4-3|NA|TRBJ2-3
TGCGCCAGCAGCCAAGATCTGAGGGGGGGGGTAGATACGCAGTATTTT
CASSQDLRGGVDTQYF
>TRBD2|TRBV28|NA|TRBJ2-7
TGTGTCGTAGGCGGGAGGTCTTCCTACGAGCAGTACTTC
CVVGGRSSYEQYF
>TRBD1|TRBV7-2|NA|TRBJ2-2
TGTGCCAGCAGCTTAAGCTATGCCAGGGGGAAGGCCGGGGAGCTGTTTTTT
CASSLSYARGKAGELFF
>TRBD1|TRBV5-4|NA|TRBJ2-3
TGTGCCAGCAGCTCTTACAGGGGATTGAGCACAGATACGCAGTATTTT
CASSSYRGLSTDTQYF
>TRBD1|TRBV7-2|NA|TRBJ1-6
TGTGCCAGCAGCACGACAGGGAATTCACCCCTCCACTTT
CASSTTGNSPLHF
>TRBD1|TRBV6-5|NA|TRBJ1-2
TGTGCCAGCAGCCGGGGACAGATTAAGAATGGCTACACCTTC
CASSRGQIKNGYTF
>TRBD2|TRBV18|NA|TRBJ2-5
TGTGCCAGCTCACCCGGACTAGCGGGAGAGGCTGGAGAGACCCAGTACTTC
CASSPGLAGEAGETQYF
>NA|TRBV18|few|TRBJ2-7
TGTGCCAGCTCACCAAGTGGGGGCGCCGAGCAGTACTTC
CASSPSGGAEQYF
>TRBD1|TRBV18|NA|TRBJ1-4
TGTGCCAGCGCCCCGGGACAGGGCGCGTCGGGTGAAAAACTGTTTTTT
CASAPGQGASGEKLFF
>NA|TRBV18|NA|TRBJ1-3
TGTGCCAGCTCACTAGCCCCAGGGATCGGTGCATCTGGAAACACCATATATTTT
CASSLAPGIGASGNTIYF
>NA|TRBV2|NA|TRBJ2-7
TGTGCCAACTCCAGGGGCCCCTACGAGCAGTACTTC
CANSRGPYEQYF
>NA|TRBV15|NA|TRBJ2-7
TGTGCCACCAGCAGAGGTGGACACCGAACCTACGAGCAGTACTTC
CATSRGGHRTYEQYF
>TRBD1|TRBV5-6|NA|TRBJ2-7
TGTGCCAGCAGCTTGGCTCCAACAGGGGTCGCCTCCTACGAGCAGTATTTC
CASSLAPTGVASYEQYF
>TRBD2|TRBV5-1|once|TRBJ2-3
TGCGCCAGCAGCTTGGCCCCTAGCGGGGGGACAGATACGCAGTATTTT
CASSLAPSGGTDTQYF
>NA|TRBV30|once|TRBJ2-7
TGTGCCTGGAGTGTAAAGGGGGGGCACGGCGAGCAGTACTTC
CAWSVKGGHGEQYF
>NA|TRBV6-5|few|TRBJ1-2
TGTGCCAGCAGTCGCACTATCAGGGATAACTATGGCTACACCTTC
CASSRTIRDNYGYTF